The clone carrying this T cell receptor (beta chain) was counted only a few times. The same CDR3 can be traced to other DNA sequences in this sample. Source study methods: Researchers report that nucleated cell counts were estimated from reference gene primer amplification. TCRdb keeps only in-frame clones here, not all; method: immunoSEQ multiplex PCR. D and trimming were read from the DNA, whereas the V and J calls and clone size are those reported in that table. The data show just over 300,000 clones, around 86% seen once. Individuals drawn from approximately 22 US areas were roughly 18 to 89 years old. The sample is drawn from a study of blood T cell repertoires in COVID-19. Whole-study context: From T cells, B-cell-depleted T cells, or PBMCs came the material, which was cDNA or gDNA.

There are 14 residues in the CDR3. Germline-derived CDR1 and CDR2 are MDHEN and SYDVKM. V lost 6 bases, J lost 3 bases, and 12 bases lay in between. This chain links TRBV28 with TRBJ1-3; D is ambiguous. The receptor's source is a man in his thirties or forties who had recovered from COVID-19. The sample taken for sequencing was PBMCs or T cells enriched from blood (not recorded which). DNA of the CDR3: TGTGCCAGCAGCCGGGAAGCTGGTGGAAACACCATATATTTT. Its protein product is CASSREAGGNTIYF.